This TCR beta chain was recorded in a study of T cell responses to AZD1222 COVID-19 vaccine. Study-level results: Compared with day 0, the breadth and depth of the Spike-specific TCR repertoire rose significantly after two doses of AZD1222. Along spike, vaccine-associated CD4 TCRs were found throughout, with dominance at 160-218 and 743-854.

Assay used: immunoSEQ multiplex PCR; TCRdb lists only in-frame clones, some missing. The sample records about 140,000 clones, roughly 90% being singletons. As for this clone: The antigen is undetermined.

Looked up from germline, CDR1 is LNHDA and CDR2 is SQIVND (reference sequence). V dropped 5 bases and J dropped 2 bases, with 12 bases sitting between them. The CDR3 is 14 residues long. The chain couples TRBV19 to TRBJ1-1; possibly TRBD1 for D (5 bases). The sequenced sample was peripheral blood, obtained on day 0 of AZD1222 vaccination. This TCR was recovered from an adult in good health. CDR3 bases: TGTGCCAGTAGTTGGGGGACCGGAAACACTGAAGCTTTCTTT. Encoded protein: CASSWGTGNTEAFF.